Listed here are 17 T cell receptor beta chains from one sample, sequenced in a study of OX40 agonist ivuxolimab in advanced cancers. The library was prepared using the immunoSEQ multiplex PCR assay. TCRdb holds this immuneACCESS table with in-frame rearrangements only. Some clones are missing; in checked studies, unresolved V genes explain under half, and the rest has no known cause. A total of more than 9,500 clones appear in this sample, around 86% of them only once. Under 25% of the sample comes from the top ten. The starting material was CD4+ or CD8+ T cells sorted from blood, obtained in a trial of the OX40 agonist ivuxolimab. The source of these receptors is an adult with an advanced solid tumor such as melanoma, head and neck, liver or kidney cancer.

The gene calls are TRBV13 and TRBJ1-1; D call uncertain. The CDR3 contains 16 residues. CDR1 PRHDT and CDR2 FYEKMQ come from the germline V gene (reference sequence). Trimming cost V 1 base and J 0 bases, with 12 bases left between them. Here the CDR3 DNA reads TGTGCCAGCAGCTTAGAGGTTGGGCGGTTGAACACTGAAGCTTTCTTT. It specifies CASSLEVGRLNTEAFF.

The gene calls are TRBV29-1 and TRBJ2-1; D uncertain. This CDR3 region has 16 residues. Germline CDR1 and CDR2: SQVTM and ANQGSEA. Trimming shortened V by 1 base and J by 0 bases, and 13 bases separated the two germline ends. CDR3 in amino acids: CSVEGDRASSYNEQFF. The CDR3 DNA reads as TGCAGCGTTGAAGGAGACCGGGCGAGCTCCTACAATGAGCAGTTCTTC.

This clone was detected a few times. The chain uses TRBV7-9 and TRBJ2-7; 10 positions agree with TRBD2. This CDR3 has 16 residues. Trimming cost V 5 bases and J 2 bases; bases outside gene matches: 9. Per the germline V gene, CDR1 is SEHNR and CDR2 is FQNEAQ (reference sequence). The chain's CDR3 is CASSETVAGGPYEQYF. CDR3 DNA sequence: TGTGCCAGCAGCGAGACAGTAGCGGGAGGACCCTACGAGCAGTACTTC. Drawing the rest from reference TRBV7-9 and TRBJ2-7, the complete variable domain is DTGVSQNPRHKITKRGQNVTFRCDPISEHNRLYWYRQTLGQGPEFLTYFQNEAQLEKSRLLSDRFSAERPKGSFSTLEIQRTEQGDSAMYLCASSETVAGGPYEQYFGPGTRLTVT.

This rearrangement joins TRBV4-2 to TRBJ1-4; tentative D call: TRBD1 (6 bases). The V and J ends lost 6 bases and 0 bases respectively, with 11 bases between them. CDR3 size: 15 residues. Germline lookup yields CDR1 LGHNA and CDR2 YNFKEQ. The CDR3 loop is CASRARQATNEKLFF. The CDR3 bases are TGTGCCAGCAGGGCGCGACAGGCAACTAATGAAAAACTGTTTTTT.

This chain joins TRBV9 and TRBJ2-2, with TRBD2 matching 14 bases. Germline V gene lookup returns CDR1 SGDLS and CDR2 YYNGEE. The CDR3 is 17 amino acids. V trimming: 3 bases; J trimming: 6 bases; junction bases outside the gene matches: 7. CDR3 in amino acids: CASSEGTSGRLPGELFF. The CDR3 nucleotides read TGTGCCAGCAGCGAGGGGACTAGCGGGAGATTGCCCGGGGAGCTGTTTTTT.

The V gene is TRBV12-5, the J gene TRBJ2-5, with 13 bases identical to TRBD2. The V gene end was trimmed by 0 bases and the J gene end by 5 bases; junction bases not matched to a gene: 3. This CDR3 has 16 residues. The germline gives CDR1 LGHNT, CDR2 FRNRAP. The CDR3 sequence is CASGLVGLAGPETQYF. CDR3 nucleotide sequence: TGTGCTAGTGGTTTGGTGGGACTAGCGGGGCCTGAGACCCAGTACTTC.

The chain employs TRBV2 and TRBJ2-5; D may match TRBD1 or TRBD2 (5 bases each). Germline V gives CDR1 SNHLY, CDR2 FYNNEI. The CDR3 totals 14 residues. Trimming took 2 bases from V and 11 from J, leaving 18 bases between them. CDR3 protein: CASSELFGAQQQYF. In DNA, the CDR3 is TGTGCCAGCAGTGAATTATTCGGGGCACAGCAACAGTACTTC.

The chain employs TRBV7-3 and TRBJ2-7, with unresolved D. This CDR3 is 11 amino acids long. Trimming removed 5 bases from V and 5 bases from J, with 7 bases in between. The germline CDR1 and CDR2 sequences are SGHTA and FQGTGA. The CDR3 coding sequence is TGTGCCAGCAGCCTCCGACACGAGCAGTACTTC. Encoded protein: CASSLRHEQYF.

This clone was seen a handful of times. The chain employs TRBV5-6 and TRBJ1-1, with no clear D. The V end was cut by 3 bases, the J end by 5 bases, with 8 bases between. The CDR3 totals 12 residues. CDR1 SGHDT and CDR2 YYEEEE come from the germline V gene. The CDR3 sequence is CASSSGDTEAFF. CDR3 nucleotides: TGTGCCAGCAGCTCCGGGGATACTGAAGCTTTCTTT.

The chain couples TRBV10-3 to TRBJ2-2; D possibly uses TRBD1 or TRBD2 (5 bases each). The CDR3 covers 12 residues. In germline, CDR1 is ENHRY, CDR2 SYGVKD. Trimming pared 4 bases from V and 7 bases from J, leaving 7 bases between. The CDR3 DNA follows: TGTGCCATCAGTGTTGGGGGCGGGGAGCTGTTTTTT. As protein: CAISVGGGELFF.

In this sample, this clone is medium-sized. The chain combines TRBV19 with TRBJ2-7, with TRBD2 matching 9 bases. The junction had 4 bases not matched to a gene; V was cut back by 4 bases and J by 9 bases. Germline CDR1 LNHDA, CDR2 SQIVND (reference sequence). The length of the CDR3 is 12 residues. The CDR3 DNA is TGTGCCAGTAGTAGCGGGGGGGCCGGGCAGTACTTC. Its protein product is CASSSGGAGQYF.

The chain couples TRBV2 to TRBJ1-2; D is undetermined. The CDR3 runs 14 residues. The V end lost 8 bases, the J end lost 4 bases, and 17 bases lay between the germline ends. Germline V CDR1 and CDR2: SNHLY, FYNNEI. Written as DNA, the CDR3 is TGTGCCAGCGGCTCGGAGTCAAGGATCTATGGCTACACCTTC. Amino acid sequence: CASGSESRIYGYTF.

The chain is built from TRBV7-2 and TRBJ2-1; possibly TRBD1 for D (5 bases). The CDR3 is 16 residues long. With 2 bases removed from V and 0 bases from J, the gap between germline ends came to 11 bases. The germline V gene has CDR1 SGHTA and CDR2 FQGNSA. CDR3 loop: CASSLLGVPSYNEQFF. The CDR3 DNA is TGTGCCAGCAGCTTATTAGGGGTCCCCTCCTACAATGAGCAGTTCTTC.

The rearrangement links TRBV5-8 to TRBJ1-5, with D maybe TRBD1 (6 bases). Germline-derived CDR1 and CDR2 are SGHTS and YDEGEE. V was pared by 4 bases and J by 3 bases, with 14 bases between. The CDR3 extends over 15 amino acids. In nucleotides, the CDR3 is TGTGCCAGCAGCCTGACAGGAAACTCCAATCAGCCCCAGCATTTT. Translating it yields CASSLTGNSNQPQHF.

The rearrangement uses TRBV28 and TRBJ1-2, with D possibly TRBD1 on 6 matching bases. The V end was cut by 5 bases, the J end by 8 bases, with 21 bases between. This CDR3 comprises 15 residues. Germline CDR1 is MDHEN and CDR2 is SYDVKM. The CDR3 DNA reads TGTGCCAGCAGTACCCCGGGACAAGGGTCGGACGGCTACACCTTC. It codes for CASSTPGQGSDGYTF.

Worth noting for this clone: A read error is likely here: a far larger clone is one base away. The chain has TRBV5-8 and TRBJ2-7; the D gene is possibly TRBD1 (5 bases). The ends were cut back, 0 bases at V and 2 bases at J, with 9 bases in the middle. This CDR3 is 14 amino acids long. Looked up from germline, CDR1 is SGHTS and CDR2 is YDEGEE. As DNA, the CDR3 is TGTGCCAGCAGCTTGGAAGCAGGGACCTACGAGCAGTACTTC. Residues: CASSLEAGTYEQYF.

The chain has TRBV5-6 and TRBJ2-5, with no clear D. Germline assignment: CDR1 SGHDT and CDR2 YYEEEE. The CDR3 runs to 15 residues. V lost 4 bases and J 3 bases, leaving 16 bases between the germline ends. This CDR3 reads CASSAARTGKETQYF. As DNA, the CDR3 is TGTGCCAGCAGCGCGGCCAGAACTGGAAAAGAGACCCAGTACTTC.